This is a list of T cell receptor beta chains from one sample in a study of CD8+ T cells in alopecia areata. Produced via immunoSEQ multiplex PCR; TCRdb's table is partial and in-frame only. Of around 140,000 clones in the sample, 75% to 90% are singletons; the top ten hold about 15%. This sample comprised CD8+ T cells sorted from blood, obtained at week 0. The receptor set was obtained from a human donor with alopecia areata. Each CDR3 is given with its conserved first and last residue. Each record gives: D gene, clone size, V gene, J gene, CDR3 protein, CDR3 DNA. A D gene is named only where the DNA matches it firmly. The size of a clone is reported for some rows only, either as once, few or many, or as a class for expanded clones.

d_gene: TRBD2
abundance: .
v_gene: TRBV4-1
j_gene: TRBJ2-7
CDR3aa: CASSQVSSGTRKGEQYF
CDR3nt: TGCGCCAGCAGCCAAGTTTCGAGTGGGACTAGAAAGGGCGAGCAGTACTTC

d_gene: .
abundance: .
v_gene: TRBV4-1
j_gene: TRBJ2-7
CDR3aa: CASSQGQTSSYEQYF
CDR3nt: TGCGCCAGCAGCCAAGGACAGACGAGCTCCTACGAGCAGTACTTC

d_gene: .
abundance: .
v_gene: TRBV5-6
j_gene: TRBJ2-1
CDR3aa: CASSSTSYNEQFF
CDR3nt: TGTGCCAGCAGCTCCACCTCCTACAATGAGCAGTTCTTC

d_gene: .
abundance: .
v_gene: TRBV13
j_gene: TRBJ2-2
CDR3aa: CASSLANTGELFF
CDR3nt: TGTGCCAGCAGCTTAGCAAACACCGGGGAGCTGTTTTTT

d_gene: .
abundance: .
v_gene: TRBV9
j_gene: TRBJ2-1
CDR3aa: CASSAPRGYNEQFF
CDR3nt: TGTGCCAGCAGCGCACCTAGGGGCTACAATGAGCAGTTCTTC

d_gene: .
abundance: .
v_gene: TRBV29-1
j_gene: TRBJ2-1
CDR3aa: CSVDWDGSDEQFF
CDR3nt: TGCAGCGTTGATTGGGACGGGAGTGATGAGCAGTTCTTC

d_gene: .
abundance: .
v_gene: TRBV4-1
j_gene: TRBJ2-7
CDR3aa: CASSQGSSYEQYF
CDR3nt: TGCGCCAGCAGCCAAGGCAGCTCCTACGAGCAGTACTTC

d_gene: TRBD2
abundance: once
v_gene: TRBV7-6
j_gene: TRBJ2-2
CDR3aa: CASSPLAGATEELFF
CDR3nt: TGTGCCAGCAGCCCACTAGCGGGGGCTACCGAGGAGCTGTTTTTT

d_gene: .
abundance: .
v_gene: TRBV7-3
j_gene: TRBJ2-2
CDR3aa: CASSPTGGTGELFF
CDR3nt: TGTGCCAGCAGCCCAACTGGGGGCACCGGGGAGCTGTTTTTT

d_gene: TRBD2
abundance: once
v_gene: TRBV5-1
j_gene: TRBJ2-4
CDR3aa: CASSPGLAGAKNIQYF
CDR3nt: TGCGCCAGCAGCCCCGGACTAGCCGGTGCCAAAAACATTCAGTACTTC

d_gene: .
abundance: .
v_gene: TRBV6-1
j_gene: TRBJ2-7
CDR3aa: CATRRGSYEQYF
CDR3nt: TGTGCCACCCGGAGGGGTTCCTACGAGCAGTACTTC

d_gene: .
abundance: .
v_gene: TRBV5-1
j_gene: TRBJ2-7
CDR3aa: CASSFRQSYEQYF
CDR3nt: TGCGCCAGCAGCTTTCGACAGTCCTACGAGCAGTACTTC

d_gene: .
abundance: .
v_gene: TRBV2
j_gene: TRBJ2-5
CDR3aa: CASSGQDQETQYF
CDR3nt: TGTGCCAGCAGTGGACAGGACCAAGAGACCCAGTACTTC

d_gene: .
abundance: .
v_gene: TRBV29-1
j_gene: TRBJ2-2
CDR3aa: CSAPGEIGELFF
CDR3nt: TGCAGCGCCCCCGGTGAAATCGGGGAGCTGTTTTTT

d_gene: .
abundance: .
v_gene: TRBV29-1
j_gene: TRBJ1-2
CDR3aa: CSGDDPGFNYGYTF
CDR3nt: TGCAGCGGCGACGACCCAGGGTTTAACTATGGCTACACCTTC

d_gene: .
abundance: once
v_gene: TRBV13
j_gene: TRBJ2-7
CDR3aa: CASSLGHSNYEQYF
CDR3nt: TGTGCCAGCAGCTTAGGTCACAGCAACTACGAGCAGTACTTC

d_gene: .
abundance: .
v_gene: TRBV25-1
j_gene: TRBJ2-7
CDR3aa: CASSAPLGSGFLVQQYF
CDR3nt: TGTGCCAGCAGTGCCCCCCTGGGGAGTGGGTTCCTGGTTCAGCAGTACTTC

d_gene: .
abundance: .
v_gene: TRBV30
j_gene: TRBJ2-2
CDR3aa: CAWSVQSTGELFF
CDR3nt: TGTGCCTGGAGTGTACAGTCCACCGGGGAGCTGTTTTTT

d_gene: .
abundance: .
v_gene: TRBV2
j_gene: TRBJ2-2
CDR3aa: CASGGGWRTGELFF
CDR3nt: TGTGCCAGCGGAGGGGGGTGGCGGACCGGGGAGCTGTTTTTT

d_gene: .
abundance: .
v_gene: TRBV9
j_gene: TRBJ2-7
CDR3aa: CASSVGPGIYEQYF
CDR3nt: TGTGCCAGCAGCGTAGGCCCCGGGATCTACGAGCAGTACTTC

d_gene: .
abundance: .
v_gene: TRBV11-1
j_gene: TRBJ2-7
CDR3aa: CASSLFRGSSSYEQYF
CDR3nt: TGTGCCAGCAGCTTGTTTAGGGGCTCTTCCTCCTACGAGCAGTACTTC

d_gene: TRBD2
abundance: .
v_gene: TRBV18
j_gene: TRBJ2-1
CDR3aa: CASSPGTSNRNEQFF
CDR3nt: TGTGCCAGCTCACCCGGGACTAGCAACCGCAATGAGCAGTTCTTC

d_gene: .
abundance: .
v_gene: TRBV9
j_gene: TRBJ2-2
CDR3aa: CASSAYPGTSNTGELFF
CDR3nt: TGTGCCAGCAGCGCTTACCCCGGGACATCGAACACCGGGGAGCTGTTTTTT

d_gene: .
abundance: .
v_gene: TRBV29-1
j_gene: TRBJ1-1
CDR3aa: CSVDGVAGNTEAFF
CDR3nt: TGCAGCGTTGACGGAGTGGCGGGGAACACTGAAGCTTTCTTT

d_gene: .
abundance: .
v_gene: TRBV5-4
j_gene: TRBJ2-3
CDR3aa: CASSLLAQGDADTQYF
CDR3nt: TGTGCCAGCAGCTTGCTAGCCCAAGGCGATGCAGATACGCAGTATTTT

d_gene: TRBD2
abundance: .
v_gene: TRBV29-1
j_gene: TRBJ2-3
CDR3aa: CSVLGVAGDTDTQYF
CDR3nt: TGCAGCGTCCTCGGGGTAGCGGGGGACACAGATACGCAGTATTTT

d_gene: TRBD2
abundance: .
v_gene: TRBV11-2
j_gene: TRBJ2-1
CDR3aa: CASSLVLAGAYNEQFF
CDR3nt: TGTGCCAGCAGCTTAGTACTAGCGGGGGCCTACAATGAGCAGTTCTTC

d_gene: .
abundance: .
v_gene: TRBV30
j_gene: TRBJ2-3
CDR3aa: CAWSLTGGGADTQYF
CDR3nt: TGTGCCTGGAGTTTGACAGGTGGGGGGGCAGATACGCAGTATTTT

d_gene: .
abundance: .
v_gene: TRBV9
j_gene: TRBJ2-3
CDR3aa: CASSRTRSTDTQYF
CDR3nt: TGTGCCAGCAGCAGGACTCGTAGCACAGATACGCAGTATTTT

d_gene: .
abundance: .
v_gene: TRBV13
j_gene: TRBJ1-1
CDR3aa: CASSIRVGDTEAFF
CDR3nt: TGTGCCAGCAGCATCAGGGTGGGGGACACTGAAGCTTTCTTT